The 5 T cell receptor beta chains reported below all come from one sample, sequenced in a study of T cells after posttransplantation cyclophosphamide. Produced via immunoSEQ multiplex PCR; TCRdb's table is partial and in-frame only. The sample has about 36,000 clones, none seen only once. The sample consisted of PBMCs. Receptor source: a girl between 10 and 17 years old in good health, CMV-negative, and a related stem cell transplant donor.

This clone was observed at least ten times. The gene calls are TRBV5-1 and TRBJ1-5; D may be TRBD1 (6 bases). The length of the CDR3 is 16 residues. The V end lost 4 bases, the J end lost 0 bases, and 14 bases lay between the germline ends. In germline, CDR1 is SGHRS, CDR2 YFSETQ. CDR3 in DNA: TGCGCCAGCAGCATTCCGGACAGTTATAGCAATCAGCCCCAGCATTTT. Translated: CASSIPDSYSNQPQHF.

This clone was seen at least ten times. The chain carries TRBV2 and TRBJ1-5, with D perhaps TRBD1 (6 bases). This CDR3 has 14 residues. Between the trimmed V and J ends, which lost 3 bases and 8 bases, there was a span of 14 bases. The V gene's germline CDR1 is SNHLY and CDR2 FYNNEI. CDR3 sequence: CASSEVRGTEPQHF. The CDR3 DNA is TGTGCCAGCAGTGAGGTCAGGGGAACTGAGCCCCAGCATTTT.

The gene calls are TRBV6-1 and TRBJ2-3; 12 bases line up with TRBD2. There are 14 residues in the CDR3. Germline-derived CDR1 and CDR2 are MNHNS and SASEGT. Trimming at V came to 4 bases and at J to 4 bases, leaving 0 bases not matched to a gene. DNA of the CDR3: TGTGCCAGCAGTGGACTAGCGGGAGCAGATACGCAGTATTTT. Its protein product is CASSGLAGADTQYF.

This clone was found many times. The chain uses TRBV5-4 and TRBJ1-6; 7 bases are a match to TRBD1. The CDR3 consists of 15 residues. The junction had 9 bases not matched to a gene; V was cut back by 3 bases and J by 9 bases. Germline V lookup: CDR1 SGHNT, CDR2 YYREEE (reference sequence). The CDR3 spells CASSSSMTGSSPLHF. The CDR3 DNA is TGTGCCAGCAGCTCCTCGATGACAGGGAGTTCACCCCTCCACTTT.

This clone came up many times. V gene TRBV4-2 combines with J gene TRBJ2-3; D is perhaps TRBD2 (5 bases). The ends were cut back, 0 bases at V and 0 bases at J, with 10 bases in the middle. Germline-derived CDR1 and CDR2 are LGHNA and YNFKEQ. The CDR3 length is 16 residues. Here the CDR3 DNA reads TGTGCCAGCAGCCAAGATCTGGGCGGGAGCACAGATACGCAGTATTTT. It translates to CASSQDLGGSTDTQYF.